This paragraph covers one T cell receptor (beta chain) sequence. This sample is part of a study of shared clonotypes between healthy human individuals. Using immunoSEQ multiplex PCR, the repertoire was profiled, and TCRdb retains in-frame clones only, with some absent. The table lists 550,000 to 850,000 clones, 74% of them singletons. Germline CDR1 LNHDA, CDR2 SQIVND (reference sequence). This CDR3 contains 13 residues. The V segment lost 5 bases and the J segment 7 bases; nucleotides outside the gene matches: 8. The TCR sequence derives from a young woman in good health. The rearrangement joins TRBV19 to TRBJ2-7; 7 bases align to TRBD1. The specimen was memory CD4+ T cells sorted from blood. The subset was: CD45RA-negative fraction. The CDR3 sequence: CASSPETGREQYF. The CDR3, as DNA: TGTGCCAGTAGTCCAGAGACAGGGCGTGAGCAGTACTTC.